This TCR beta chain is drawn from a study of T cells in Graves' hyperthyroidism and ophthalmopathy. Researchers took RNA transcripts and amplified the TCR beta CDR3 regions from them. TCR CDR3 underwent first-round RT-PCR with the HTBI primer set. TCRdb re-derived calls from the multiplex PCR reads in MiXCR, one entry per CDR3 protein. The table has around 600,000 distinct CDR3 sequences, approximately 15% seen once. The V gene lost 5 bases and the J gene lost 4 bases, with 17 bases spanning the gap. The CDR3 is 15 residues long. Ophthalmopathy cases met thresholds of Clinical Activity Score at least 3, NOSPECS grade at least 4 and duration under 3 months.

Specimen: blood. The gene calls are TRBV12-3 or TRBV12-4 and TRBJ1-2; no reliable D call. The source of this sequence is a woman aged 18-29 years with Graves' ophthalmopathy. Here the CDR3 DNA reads TGTGCCAGCAGTATGGGCCGGGCCGCTACCTATGGCTACACCTTC. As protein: CASSMGRAATYGYTF.